This T cell receptor beta chain was observed in a study of blood T cell repertoires in COVID-19. With regard to this clone: The same CDR3 arises from other DNA sequences in this sample as well.

Authors' analysis steps: Amplifying reference gene primers gave estimates of nucleated cell counts. Only in-frame clones appear in the TCRdb table, and some are missing; sequencing was by immunoSEQ multiplex PCR. That table supplies the V and J calls and clone size; D and trimming were determined from the DNA. The sample carries about 270,000 clones, 88% recorded once. Per the germline V gene, CDR1 is SGDLS and CDR2 is YYNGEE. The CDR3 contains 15 residues. V was clipped by 2 bases and J by 0 bases; unmatched bases: 0. Sequencing used PBMCs or T cells enriched from blood (not recorded which). This TCR derives from a woman in her forties or fifties who had recovered from COVID-19. V and J are TRBV9 and TRBJ2-1; 9 positions match TRBD2. The CDR3 reads CASSVSGSSYNEQFF. The CDR3 DNA reads TGTGCCAGCAGCGTTAGCGGGAGCTCCTACAATGAGCAGTTCTTC. Full variable domain (rest looked up from reference TRBV9 and TRBJ2-1): DSGVTQTPKHLITATGQRVTLRCSPRSGDLSVYWYQQSLDQGLQFLIQYYNGEERAKGNILERFSAQQFPDLHSELNLSSLELGDSALYFCASSVSGSSYNEQFFGPGTRLTVL.